The sequence of this T cell receptor (beta chain) was determined in a study of T cells after yellow fever vaccination. Study observations and caveats: In FACS-sorted repertoires, abundant clonotypes from the bulk population could appear as contaminants. Subsequent to the booster, the majority of primary-vaccination clones reappeared (96% CD4, 85% to 90% CD8).

The CDR3 spans 15 residues. Germline V gives CDR1 DFQATT, CDR2 SNEGSKA (reference sequence). In this sample, this clonotype turned up a few times. Its specificity is not known. At one of its ends the junction is not consistent with the germline gene, which may arise from a read error. One entry per CDR3 protein results from TCRdb running MiXCR on the 5' RACE reads. The profile shows over 130,000 distinct CDR3 sequences, roughly 8% of them singletons. The sequence was obtained from a young man who received the YFV17D yellow fever vaccine. The rearrangement uses TRBV20-1 and TRBJ2-4; no clear D. The sample in question was CD4+ T cells sorted from PBMCs, obtained 5 days after the yellow fever booster vaccination. The DNA for the CDR3 is TGCAGTGCTCGAGAGGCGACACGGATCGGTAACATTCAGTACTTC. The encoded protein is CSAREATRIGNIQYF.